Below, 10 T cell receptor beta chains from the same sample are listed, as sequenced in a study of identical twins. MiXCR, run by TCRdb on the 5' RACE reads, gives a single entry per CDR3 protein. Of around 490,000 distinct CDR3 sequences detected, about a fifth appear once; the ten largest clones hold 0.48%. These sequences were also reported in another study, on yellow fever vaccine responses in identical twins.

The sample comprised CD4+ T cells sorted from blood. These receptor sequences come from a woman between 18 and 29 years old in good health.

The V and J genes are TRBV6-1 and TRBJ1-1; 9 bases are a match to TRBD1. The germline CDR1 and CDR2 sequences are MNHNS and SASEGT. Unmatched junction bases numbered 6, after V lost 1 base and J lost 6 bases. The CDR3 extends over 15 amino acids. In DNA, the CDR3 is TGTGCCAGCAGTGAAGTAGGGACAGGGATGGCTGAAGCTTTCTTT. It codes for CASSEVGTGMAEAFF.

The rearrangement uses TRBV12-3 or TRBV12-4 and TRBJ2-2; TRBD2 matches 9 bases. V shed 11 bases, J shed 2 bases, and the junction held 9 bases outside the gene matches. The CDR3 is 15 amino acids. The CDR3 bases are TGTGCCTACGCGGGGGGGGGCAGCAACACCGGGGAGCTGTTTTTT. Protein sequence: CAYAGGGSNTGELFF.

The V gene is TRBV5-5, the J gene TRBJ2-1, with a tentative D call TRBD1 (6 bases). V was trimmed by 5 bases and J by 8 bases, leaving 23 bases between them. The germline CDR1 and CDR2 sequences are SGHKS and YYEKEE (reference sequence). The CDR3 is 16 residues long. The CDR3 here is CASSPSIGTRLDEQFF. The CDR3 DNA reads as TGTGCCAGCAGTCCCTCAATCGGGACAAGGCTTGATGAGCAGTTCTTC.

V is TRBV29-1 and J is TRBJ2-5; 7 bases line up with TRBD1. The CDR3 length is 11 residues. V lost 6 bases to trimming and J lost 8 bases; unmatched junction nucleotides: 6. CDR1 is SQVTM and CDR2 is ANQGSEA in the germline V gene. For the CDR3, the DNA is TGCAGCGTAGCGGACAGGTCAACCCAGTACTTC. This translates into CSVADRSTQYF.

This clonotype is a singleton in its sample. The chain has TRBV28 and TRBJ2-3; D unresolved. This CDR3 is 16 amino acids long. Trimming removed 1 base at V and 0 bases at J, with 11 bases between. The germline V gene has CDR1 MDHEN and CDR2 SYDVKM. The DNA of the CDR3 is TGTGCCAGCAGTTTATATATAGCCGGCAGCACAGATACGCAGTATTTT. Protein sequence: CASSLYIAGSTDTQYF.

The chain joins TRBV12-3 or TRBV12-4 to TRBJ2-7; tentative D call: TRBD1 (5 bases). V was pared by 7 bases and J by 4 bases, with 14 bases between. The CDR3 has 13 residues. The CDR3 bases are TGTGCCAGCACCCCTACAGGCCTTTACGAGCAGTACTTC. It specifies CASTPTGLYEQYF.

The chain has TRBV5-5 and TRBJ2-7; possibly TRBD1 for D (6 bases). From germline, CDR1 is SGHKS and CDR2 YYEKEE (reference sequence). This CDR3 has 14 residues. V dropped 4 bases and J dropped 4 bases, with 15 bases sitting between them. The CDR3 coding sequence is TGTGCCAGCAGCCCCCGGGACACCTCGTACGAGCAGTACGTC. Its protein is CASSPRDTSYEQYV.

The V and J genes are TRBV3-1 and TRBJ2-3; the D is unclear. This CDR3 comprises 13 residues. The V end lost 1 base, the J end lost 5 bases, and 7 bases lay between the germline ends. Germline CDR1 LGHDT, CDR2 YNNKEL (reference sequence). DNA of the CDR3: TGTGCCAGCAGCCAAGCGAGAAGAGATACGCAGTATTTT. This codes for CASSQARRDTQYF.

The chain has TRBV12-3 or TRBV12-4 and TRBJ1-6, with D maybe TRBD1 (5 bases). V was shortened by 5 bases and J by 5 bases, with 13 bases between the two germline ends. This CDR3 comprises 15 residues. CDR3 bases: TGTGCCAGCAGTAGAAGGGGTTCTCATAATTCACCCCTCCACTTT. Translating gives CASSRRGSHNSPLHF.

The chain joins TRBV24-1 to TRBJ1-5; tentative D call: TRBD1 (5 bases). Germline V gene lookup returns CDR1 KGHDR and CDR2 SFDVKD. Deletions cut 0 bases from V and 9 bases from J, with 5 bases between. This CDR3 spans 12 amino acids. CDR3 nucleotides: TGTGCCACCAGTGATTTGGGGGGGCCCCAGCATTTT. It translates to CATSDLGGPQHF.